The 14 T cell receptor beta chains listed next were all sequenced from one sample in a study of blood T cell repertoires in COVID-19. The data were produced by immunoSEQ multiplex PCR, yet TCRdb's version contains in-frame clones alone and is incomplete. Among 25,000 or so clones listed, 80% to 90% were seen once. Sequenced material: peripheral blood. These receptors came from a woman aged 45-65 years with active COVID-19.

The CDR3 coding sequence is TGTGCCAGCAGCAAAGCCCTACAGGGGGAGAACACTGAAGCTTTCTTT. Translation: CASSKALQGENTEAFF. The chain couples TRBV21-1 to TRBJ1-1; the table's D call, TRBD1, was not checked against the DNA. TRBV21-1 corresponds to a pseudogene. This CDR3 is 16 amino acids long.

This chain connects TRBV5-4 to TRBJ1-2, with D possibly matching TRBD1 (5 bases). This CDR3 has 14 amino acids. Per germline, CDR1 SGHNT and CDR2 YYREEE (reference sequence). Trimming shortened V by 4 bases and J by 0 bases, and 10 bases separated the two germline ends. The CDR3 loop reads CASSIRQTNYGYTF. As DNA, the CDR3 is TGTGCCAGCAGCATCCGACAGACTAACTATGGCTACACCTTC.

J is TRBJ1-1 and V is TRBV14; 8 nucleotides line up with TRBD1. The CDR3 is 15 amino acids. Trimming removed 1 base from V and 1 base from J; junction bases left unmatched: 2. Germline V gene sequence: CDR1 SGHDN, CDR2 FVKESK. The CDR3 DNA reads TGTGCCAGCAGCCAAGCCAGGGGGCGGAACACTGAAGCTTTCTTT. This gives the protein CASSQARGRNTEAFF.

The chain joins TRBV28 to TRBJ1-5; D might be TRBD1 (6 bases). The CDR3 sequence is 14 residues long. In germline, CDR1 is MDHEN, CDR2 SYDVKM. V lost 4 bases, J lost 7 bases, and 14 bases lay in between. The CDR3 nucleotides read TGTGCCAGCAGTTCCGTCAGGGGCAGACAGCCCCAGCATTTT. Translated: CASSSVRGRQPQHF.

The V call is TRBV25-1, the J call TRBJ1-5, with D perhaps TRBD1 (5 bases). The CDR3 sequence is 13 residues long. From germline, CDR1 is MGHDK and CDR2 SYGVNS. V lost 6 bases, J lost 7 bases, and 13 bases lay in between. CDR3 in DNA: TGTGCCAGCAGCCCGGGAGGGGACCAGCCCCAGCATTTT. This codes for CASSPGGDQPQHF.

The rearrangement uses TRBV28 and TRBJ2-6; TRBD1 matches at 11 bases. The CDR3 extends over 19 amino acids. Germline CDR1 is MDHEN and CDR2 is SYDVKM. The trim removed 1 base at V and 1 base at J, leaving 6 bases unmatched. The CDR3 protein is CASSLFGQGAASGANVLTF. Here the CDR3 DNA reads TGTGCCAGCAGTTTATTTGGACAGGGGGCGGCATCTGGGGCCAACGTCCTGACTTTC.

This clone has a handful of counts. The rearrangement links TRBV9 to TRBJ1-1; 12 nucleotides agree with TRBD1. Per the germline V gene, CDR1 is SGDLS and CDR2 is YYNGEE. The CDR3 spans 17 residues. V dropped 3 bases and J dropped 6; count of bases not matched to a gene: 12. The CDR3 loop is CASSAQSGQGATAEAFF. The DNA of the CDR3 is TGTGCCAGCAGCGCGCAGTCGGGACAGGGGGCTACGGCTGAAGCTTTCTTT.

V gene TRBV27 combines with J gene TRBJ1-5, with 8 bases identical to TRBD1. Germline assignment: CDR1 MNHEY and CDR2 SMNVEV (reference sequence). The length of the CDR3 is 15 residues. The J segment lost 6 bases and the V segment lost 3 bases, leaving 7 bases of the junction unmatched. Here the CDR3 reads CASSFQGARRQPQHF. In DNA form, the CDR3 reads TGTGCCAGCAGTTTCCAGGGGGCGCGCCGTCAGCCCCAGCATTTT.

This clone was detected once. The chain uses TRBV7-9 and TRBJ2-7; weak D call: TRBD1 (5 bases). The ends were cut back, 2 bases at V and 6 bases at J, with 14 bases in the middle. Germline V gene data show CDR1 as SEHNR and CDR2 as FQNEAQ (reference sequence). There are 14 residues in the CDR3. CDR3 loop: CASSLQGSVSEQYF. The CDR3 nucleotides read TGTGCCAGCAGCTTACAGGGTTCTGTCTCCGAGCAGTACTTC.

This clone was seen a single time. The chain uses TRBV24-1 and TRBJ2-3; 9 bases line up with TRBD1. Per germline, CDR1 KGHDR and CDR2 SFDVKD. After removal of 3 bases from V and 2 bases from J, the junction contained 11 bases not matched to a gene. This CDR3 has 18 amino acids. CDR3 nucleotide sequence: TGTGCCACCAGTGATGACTCTCTGGGACAGGGTTACACAGATACGCAGTATTTT. Protein: CATSDDSLGQGYTDTQYF.

The V call is TRBV5-1, the J call TRBJ1-2, with TRBD1 identical over 7 bases. Germline trimming cut 0 bases from V and 4 bases from J; bases unmatched to any gene: 6. CDR1 is SGHRS, CDR2 YFSETQ, per germline. There are 15 residues in the CDR3. CDR3 coding DNA: TGCGCCAGCAGCTTGGGGTTTGGGGACAGCTATGGCTACACCTTC. Its translation is CASSLGFGDSYGYTF.

This chain uses TRBV6-6 with TRBJ1-3; D gene ambiguous. Deletions cut 5 bases from V and 0 bases from J, with 11 bases between. This CDR3 is 15 amino acids long. Germline lookup yields CDR1 MNHNY and CDR2 SVGAGI (reference sequence). CDR3 residues: CASSASLSSGNTIYF. The CDR3 nucleotides are TGTGCCAGCAGTGCCTCGTTGAGCTCTGGAAACACCATATATTTT.

This clone was seen a single time. The chain joins TRBV19 to TRBJ2-1; 9 nucleotides agree with TRBD2. Germline lookup yields CDR1 LNHDA and CDR2 SQIVND (reference sequence). The CDR3 length is 13 residues. The trim removed 7 bases at V and 4 bases at J, leaving 2 bases unmatched. The CDR3 nucleotides are TGTGCCAGTAATAGCGGGGGATACAATGAGCAGTTCTTC. Its translation is CASNSGGYNEQFF.

J is TRBJ2-7 and V is TRBV5-6; the D gene is possibly TRBD2 (6 bases). This CDR3 has 13 amino acids. Germline-derived CDR1 and CDR2 are SGHDT and YYEEEE. V lost 4 bases to trimming and J lost 5 bases, with 13 bases between them. DNA of the CDR3: TGTGCCAGCAGCGTACGGGAGATGGACGAGCAGTACTTC. It encodes CASSVREMDEQYF.